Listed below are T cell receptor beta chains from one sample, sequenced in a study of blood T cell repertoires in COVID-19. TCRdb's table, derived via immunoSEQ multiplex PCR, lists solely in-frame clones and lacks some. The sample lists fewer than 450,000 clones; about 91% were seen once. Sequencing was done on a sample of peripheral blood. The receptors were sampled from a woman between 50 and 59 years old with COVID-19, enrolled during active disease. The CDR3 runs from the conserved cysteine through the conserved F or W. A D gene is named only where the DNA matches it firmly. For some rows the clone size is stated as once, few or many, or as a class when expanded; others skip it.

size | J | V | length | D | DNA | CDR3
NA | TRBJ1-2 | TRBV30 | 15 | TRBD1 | TGTGCCTGGAGTGTGGGACAGGGCGTTTACTATGGCTACACCTTC | CAWSVGQGVYYGYTF
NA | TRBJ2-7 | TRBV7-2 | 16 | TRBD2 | TGTGCCAGCAGCTTAGACCGGACTAGCGGGGGCGCCGAGCAGTACTTC | CASSLDRTSGGAEQYF
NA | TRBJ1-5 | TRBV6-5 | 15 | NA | TGTGCCAGCAAGACGAACAGGGTTCGAGACCAGCCCCAGCATTTT | CASKTNRVRDQPQHF
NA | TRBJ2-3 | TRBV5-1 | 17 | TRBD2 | TGCGCCAGCAGCTCGGGTCCCAGCGGGGTGACCACAGATACGCAGTATTTT | CASSSGPSGVTTDTQYF
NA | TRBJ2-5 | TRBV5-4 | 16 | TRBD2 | TGTGCCAGCAGCTCCGGGACTAGCGGGGGGCCAGAGACCCAGTACTTC | CASSSGTSGGPETQYF
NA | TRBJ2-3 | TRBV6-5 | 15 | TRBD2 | TGTGCCAGCAGGCCACGGGGGGGCGGTGGAGATACGCAGTATTTT | CASRPRGGGGDTQYF
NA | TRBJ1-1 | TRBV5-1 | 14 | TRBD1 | TGCGCCAGCACCTACAGGGGGCCGAACACTGAAGCTTTCTTT | CASTYRGPNTEAFF
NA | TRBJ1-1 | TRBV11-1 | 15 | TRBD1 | TGTGCCAGCAGCTTGGGACAGGGAACGAACACTGAAGCTTTCTTT | CASSLGQGTNTEAFF
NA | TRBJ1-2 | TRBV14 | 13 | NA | TGTGCCAGCAGCTATTGGACAGCCTATGGCTACACCTTC | CASSYWTAYGYTF
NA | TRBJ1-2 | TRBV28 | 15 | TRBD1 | TGTGCCAGCAGTTTGGACAGGGGCGTCTTCTATGGCTACACCTTC | CASSLDRGVFYGYTF
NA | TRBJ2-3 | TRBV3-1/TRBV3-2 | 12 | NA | TGTGCCAGCAGCCAAGCTACGGATACGCAGTATTTT | CASSQATDTQYF
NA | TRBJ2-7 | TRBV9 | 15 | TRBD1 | TGTGCCAGCAGCGTAGCGGCAGGGGGCAACTACGAGCAGTACTTC | CASSVAAGGNYEQYF
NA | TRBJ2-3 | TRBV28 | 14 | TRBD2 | TGTGCCACCTCCCAGCGGGGGGCCGGGGATACGCAGTATTTT | CATSQRGAGDTQYF
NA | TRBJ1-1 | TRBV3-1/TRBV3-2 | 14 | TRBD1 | TGTGCCAGCAGCGGTCGGGACAGGTGGACTGAAGCTTTCTTT | CASSGRDRWTEAFF
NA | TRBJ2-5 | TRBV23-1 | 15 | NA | TGCGCCAGCAGTCCGACCGTCCGCCAGGAAGAGACCCAGTACTTC | CASSPTVRQEETQYF
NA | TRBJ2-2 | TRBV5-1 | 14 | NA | TGCGCCAGCAGCCTAGATGGAGGGACCGGGGAGCTGTTTTTT | CASSLDGGTGELFF
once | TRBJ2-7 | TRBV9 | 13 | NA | TGTGCCAGCAGCCCCCGGACAGACTACGAGCAGTACTTC | CASSPRTDYEQYF
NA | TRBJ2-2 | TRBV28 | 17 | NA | TGTGCCAGCAGCCCTTTCTTCCGGACACCCGACACCGGGGAGCTGTTTTTT | CASSPFFRTPDTGELFF
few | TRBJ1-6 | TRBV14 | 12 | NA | TGTGCCAGCAGCCAAGGTCTTTCACCCCTCCACTTT | CASSQGLSPLHF
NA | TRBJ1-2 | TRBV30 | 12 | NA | TGTGCCCGAAGTTGGCAGAACTATGGCTACACCTTC | CARSWQNYGYTF
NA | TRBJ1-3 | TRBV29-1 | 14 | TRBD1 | TGCAGCGTTGACGGGACAGCCTCTGGAAACACCATATATTTT | CSVDGTASGNTIYF
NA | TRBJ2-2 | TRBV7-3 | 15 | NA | TGTGCCAGCAGCCCCGAGGTTCGATTCACCGGGGAGCTGTTTTTT | CASSPEVRFTGELFF
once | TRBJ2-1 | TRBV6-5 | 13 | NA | TGTGCTAGCGTCCCCCCGGCCTACAATGAGCAGTTCTTC | CASVPPAYNEQFF
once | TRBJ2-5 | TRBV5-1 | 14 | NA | TGCGCCAGCAGCCCCGGTGGCGGGGCAGAGACCCAGTACTTC | CASSPGGGAETQYF
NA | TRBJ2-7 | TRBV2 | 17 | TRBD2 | TGTGCCAGCAGTGAAGCGCTTCAGGGAGGGTCCTCCTACGAGCAGTACTTC | CASSEALQGGSSYEQYF
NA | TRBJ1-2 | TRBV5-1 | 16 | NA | TGCGCCAGCAGCGGCTACCCTTACGTGGGGGGGTATGGCTACACCTTC | CASSGYPYVGGYGYTF
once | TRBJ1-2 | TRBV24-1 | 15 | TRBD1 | TGTGCCACCAGTGAGCCGACAGGGGGCCACTATGGCTACACCTTC | CATSEPTGGHYGYTF
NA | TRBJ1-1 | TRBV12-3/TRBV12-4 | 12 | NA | TGTGCCAGCAGTCGGGATTTCACTGAAGCTTTCTTT | CASSRDFTEAFF
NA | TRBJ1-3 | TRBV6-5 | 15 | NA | TGTGCCAGCAGTTCCAACGGGGTGGCTGGAAACACCATATATTTT | CASSSNGVAGNTIYF
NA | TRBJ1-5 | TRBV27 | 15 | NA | TGTGCCAGCGGCTACGCGGGGAGTAGCAATCAGCCCCAGCATTTT | CASGYAGSSNQPQHF
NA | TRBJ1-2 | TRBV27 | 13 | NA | TGTGCCAGCAGGTGGGACACCAACTATGGCTACACCTTC | CASRWDTNYGYTF
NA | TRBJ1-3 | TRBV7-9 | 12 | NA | TGTGCCAGCAGCTCCTTAGGAAACACCATATATTTT | CASSSLGNTIYF
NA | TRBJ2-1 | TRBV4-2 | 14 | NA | TGTGCCAGCAGCCAAGGAGACTACCAGGATGAGCAGTTCTTC | CASSQGDYQDEQFF
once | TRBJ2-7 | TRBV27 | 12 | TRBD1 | TGTGCCAGTTGGACAGGGGGCTACGAGCAGTACTTC | CASWTGGYEQYF
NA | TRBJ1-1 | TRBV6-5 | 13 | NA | TGTGCCAGCAGCCGAGCGGGTCCGACTGAAGCTTTCTTT | CASSRAGPTEAFF
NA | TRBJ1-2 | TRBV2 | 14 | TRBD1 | TGTGCCAGCAGGGGGGACAGGGGCTATTATGGCTACACCTTC | CASRGDRGYYGYTF
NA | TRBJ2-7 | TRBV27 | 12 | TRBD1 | TGTGCCAGCAGGGACAGGGCTTACGAGCAGTACTTC | CASRDRAYEQYF
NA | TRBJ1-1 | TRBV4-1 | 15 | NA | TGCGCCAGCAGCCAAGATACTCCTCCGAGAACTGAAGCTTTCTTT | CASSQDTPPRTEAFF
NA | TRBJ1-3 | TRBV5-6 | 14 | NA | TGTGCCAGCAGCTACGGGGGGTCCGGGAACACCATATATTTT | CASSYGGSGNTIYF
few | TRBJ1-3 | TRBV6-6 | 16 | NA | TGTGCCAGCAGTTACTCCCCAGGGTCGGATGGAAACACCATATATTTT | CASSYSPGSDGNTIYF
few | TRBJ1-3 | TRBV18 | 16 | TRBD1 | TGTGCCAGCTCACCGGACAGGGGGCGTCGGGGAAACACCATATATTTT | CASSPDRGRRGNTIYF
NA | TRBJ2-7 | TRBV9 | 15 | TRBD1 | TGTGCCAGCAGCGTCTCCGGGACAGGCGACTACGAGCAGTACTTC | CASSVSGTGDYEQYF
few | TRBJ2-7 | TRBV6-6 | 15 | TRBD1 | TGTGCCAGCAGTTACGGTGGGACAGGGGGCTCCGAGCAGTACTTC | CASSYGGTGGSEQYF
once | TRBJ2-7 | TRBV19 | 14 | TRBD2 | TGTGCCAGTAGTCCGGCTAGCGGGGGTTACGAGCAGTACTTC | CASSPASGGYEQYF
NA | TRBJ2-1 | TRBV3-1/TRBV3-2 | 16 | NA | TGTGCCAGCAGCCCCCGGGACTTCAGCTCCTACAATGAGCAGTTCTTC | CASSPRDFSSYNEQFF
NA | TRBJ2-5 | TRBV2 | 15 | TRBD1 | TGTGCCAGCAGTGTTCGACAGGGGGCGCGTGAGACCCAGTACTTC | CASSVRQGARETQYF
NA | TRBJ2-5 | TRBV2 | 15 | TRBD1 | TGTGCCAGCAGGATAGCGACAGGGTACCAAGAGACCCAGTACTTC | CASRIATGYQETQYF
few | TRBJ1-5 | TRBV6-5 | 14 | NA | TGTGCCAGCAGTTCCTCGAGGGGGAAGCAGCCCCAGCATTTT | CASSSSRGKQPQHF
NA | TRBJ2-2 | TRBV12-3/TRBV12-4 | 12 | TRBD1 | TGTGCCAGCAGTGACAGGGGAAGGGAGCTGTTTTTT | CASSDRGRELFF
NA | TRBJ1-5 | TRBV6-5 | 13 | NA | TGTGCCAGCAGCGCAGGGTTAGGACAGCCCCAGCATTTT | CASSAGLGQPQHF
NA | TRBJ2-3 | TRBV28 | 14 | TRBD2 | TGTGCCAGCACCGACCCGGGGGGGACAGATACGCAGTATTTT | CASTDPGGTDTQYF
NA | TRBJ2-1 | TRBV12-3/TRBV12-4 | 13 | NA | TGTGCCAGCAGTTTTAGAGAAGTCGATGAGCAGTTCTTC | CASSFREVDEQFF
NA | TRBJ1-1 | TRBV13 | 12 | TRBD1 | TGTGCCAGCAGCTTAGGCAACAGGGGCGCTTTCTTT | CASSLGNRGAFF
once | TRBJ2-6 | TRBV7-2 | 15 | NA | TGTGCCAGCAGCTTCTCAGTGTCTGGGGCCAACGTCCTGACTTTC | CASSFSVSGANVLTF
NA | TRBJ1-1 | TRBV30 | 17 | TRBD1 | TGTGCCTGGAGTGCCGACAGGGGGTTAATGTTCAACACTGAAGCTTTCTTT | CAWSADRGLMFNTEAFF